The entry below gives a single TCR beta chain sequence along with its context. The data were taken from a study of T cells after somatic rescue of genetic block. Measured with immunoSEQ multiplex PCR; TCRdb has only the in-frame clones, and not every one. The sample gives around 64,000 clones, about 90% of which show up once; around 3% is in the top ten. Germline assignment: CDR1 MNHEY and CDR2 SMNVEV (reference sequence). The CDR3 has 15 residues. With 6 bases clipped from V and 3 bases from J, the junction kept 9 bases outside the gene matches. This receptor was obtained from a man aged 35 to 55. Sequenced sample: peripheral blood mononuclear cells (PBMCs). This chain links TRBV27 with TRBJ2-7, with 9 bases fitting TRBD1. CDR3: CASRFTGGSDYEQYF. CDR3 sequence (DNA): TGTGCCAGCAGATTCACAGGGGGCTCAGACTACGAGCAGTACTTC.